A selection of T cell receptor beta chains follows, all from one sample in a study of cytomegalovirus exposure and HLA in healthy donors. Sequencing used immunoSEQ multiplex PCR; TCRdb keeps in-frame clones, though not all of them. The table records around 250,000 clones, around 89% of them present only once. What was sequenced was PBMCs. All receptors derive from a woman aged 18-30 years in good health and CMV-seronegative. The CDR3 runs from the conserved cysteine through the conserved F or W. Each record gives: J gene, D gene, clone size, V gene, CDR3 DNA, CDR3 protein. D genes are given only for firm matches. Clone sizes are given selectively: once, few, many, or a class where the clone is expanded.

J: TRBJ1-5; D: -; size: once; V: TRBV28; DNA: TGTGCCAGCAGGATCACAGATCAGCCCCAGCATTTT; CDR3: CASRITDQPQHF
J: TRBJ2-5; D: -; size: -; V: TRBV6-5; DNA: TGTGCCAGCAGTTATGGGTTGGGCGGGGGCGCAGAGACCCAGTACTTC; CDR3: CASSYGLGGGAETQYF
J: TRBJ1-1; D: -; size: -; V: TRBV19; DNA: TGTGCCAGTAGTATATTGGAGGTCGGGTCAGCTTTCTTT; CDR3: CASSILEVGSAFF
J: TRBJ1-6; D: -; size: -; V: TRBV11-2; DNA: TGTGCCAGCAGCTTAGATCACCTCAGGTTCGGGAGAAATTCACCCCTCCACTTT; CDR3: CASSLDHLRFGRNSPLHF
J: TRBJ1-5; D: -; size: -; V: TRBV6-1; DNA: TGTGCCAGCCGGAGGGAGTATAGCAATCAGCCCCAGCATTTT; CDR3: CASRREYSNQPQHF
J: TRBJ1-2; D: -; size: -; V: TRBV10-2; DNA: TGCGCCAGCAGCTCAGGGACTGTCTATGGCTACACCTTC; CDR3: CASSSGTVYGYTF
J: TRBJ2-7; D: -; size: -; V: TRBV4-3; DNA: TGCGCCAGCAGCCAAGATCTGTGGGCAGTTTACGAGCAGTACTTC; CDR3: CASSQDLWAVYEQYF
J: TRBJ1-2; D: TRBD1; size: -; V: TRBV5-1; DNA: TGCGCCAGCAGTTACACAGGGGGCTTGAATGGCTACACCTTC; CDR3: CASSYTGGLNGYTF
J: TRBJ1-5; D: TRBD1; size: once; V: TRBV5-8; DNA: TGTGCCAGCAGCTTGACCCCGGGACAGGGAAATCAGCCCCAGCATTTT; CDR3: CASSLTPGQGNQPQHF
J: TRBJ2-5; D: -; size: -; V: TRBV27; DNA: TGTGCCGGCAAGACAGGAGATCAAGAGACCCAGTACTTC; CDR3: CAGKTGDQETQYF
J: TRBJ1-2; D: TRBD1; size: few; V: TRBV6-4; DNA: TGTGCCAGCAGGGGACAGGGCCCCGACCCGTTCTATGGCTACACCTTC; CDR3: CASRGQGPDPFYGYTF
J: TRBJ2-1; D: TRBD2; size: -; V: TRBV2; DNA: TGTGCCAGCAGTCCCGACTTCCCCGACAGGGATGGCGCTAGCGGGGGGTTTAACAATGAGCAGTTCTTC; CDR3: CASSPDFPDRDGASGGFNNEQFF
J: TRBJ2-2; D: TRBD1; size: -; V: TRBV27; DNA: TGTGCCAGCAGGTGGACAGGGGGAGGGGAGCTGTTTTTT; CDR3: CASRWTGGGELFF
J: TRBJ2-7; D: TRBD2; size: few; V: TRBV4-1; DNA: TGCGCCAGCAGCCAAGACGGGGGGTACGAGCAGTACTTC; CDR3: CASSQDGGYEQYF
J: TRBJ1-6; D: TRBD1; size: few; V: TRBV4-1; DNA: TGCGCCAGCAGTAGACAGGGGATCTATAATTCACCCCTCCACTTT; CDR3: CASSRQGIYNSPLHF
J: TRBJ2-1; D: TRBD1; size: once; V: TRBV29-1; DNA: TGCAGCGCCAGACAGGGTAATAATGAGCAGTTCTTC; CDR3: CSARQGNNEQFF
J: TRBJ1-5; D: TRBD1; size: -; V: TRBV6-6; DNA: TGTGCCAGCACCGACAGGGGGAGCAATCAGCCCCAGCATTTT; CDR3: CASTDRGSNQPQHF
J: TRBJ2-3; D: TRBD2; size: once; V: TRBV27; DNA: TGTGCCAGCAGTCCCCTAGCGGGGGAGACAGATACGCAGTATTTT; CDR3: CASSPLAGETDTQYF
J: TRBJ2-1; D: -; size: -; V: TRBV19; DNA: TGTGCCAGTAGTTTCGGGGATAAGGATTTCAATGAGCAGTTCTTC; CDR3: CASSFGDKDFNEQFF
J: TRBJ1-1; D: TRBD1; size: -; V: TRBV7-3; DNA: TGTGCCAGCAGCTTATGGGACAGAAAGAACACTGAAGCTTTCTTT; CDR3: CASSLWDRKNTEAFF
J: TRBJ1-2; D: TRBD1; size: -; V: TRBV6-1; DNA: TGTGCCAGCAGTGCCCGGACCGGGACAGGCGGCTATGGCTACACCTTC; CDR3: CASSARTGTGGYGYTF
J: TRBJ2-3; D: TRBD2; size: -; V: TRBV5-1; DNA: TGCGCCAGCAGCTACATACTAGCGGGGGGGCGGGATACGCAGTATTTT; CDR3: CASSYILAGGRDTQYF